The next 31 T cell receptor beta chains were all read from a single sample in a study of human T cells and chemical hapten exposure. As for time point: patch test 3, about 24 weeks after DPC sensitization. The treatment is: therapeutic diphenylcyclopropenone sensitization with weekly scalp DPC. TCRdb itself ran the RACE reads through MiXCR, one entry per CDR3 protein. The data show some 84,000 distinct CDR3 sequences, with under 14% seen just once and under 4.5% held by the top ten. Sample: whole blood, taken in connection with sensitization to the hapten diphenylcyclopropenone (DPC). The receptors stem from a woman between 45 and 65 years old with alopecia areata. Some clones in this sample may be carry-over from other donors' samples.

The rearrangement uses TRBV12-3 or TRBV12-4 and TRBJ2-1, with no clear D. Trimming removed 1 base at V and 5 bases at J, with 9 bases between. There are 14 residues in the CDR3. CDR3 DNA: TGTGCCAGCAGTTTAGGCTCTTTAAACAATGAGCAGTTCTTC. Its translation is CASSLGSLNNEQFF.

The V and J genes are TRBV7-8 and TRBJ2-7, with 10 bases lining up with TRBD2. This CDR3 has 14 residues. CDR1 is SGHVS, CDR2 FQNEAQ, per germline. V lost 5 bases and J lost 6; bases outside the gene matches: 7. For the CDR3, the DNA is TGTGCCAGCAGCCAACTAGCGGGGTCCGGCGAGCAGTACTTC. Translated, it gives CASSQLAGSGEQYF. Full variable domain (remainder filled in from reference TRBV7-8 and TRBJ2-7): GAGVSQSPRYKVAKRGQDVALRCDPISGHVSLFWYQQALGQGPEFLTYFQNEAQLDKSGLPSDRFFAERPEGSVSTLKIQRTQQEDSAVYLCASSQLAGSGEQYFGPGTRLTVT.

V usage is TRBV27 and J usage is TRBJ1-2; the D is unclear. The CDR3 extends over 15 amino acids. Trimming removed 3 bases at V and 2 bases at J, with 13 bases between. CDR1 and CDR2 from the germline V gene are MNHEY and SMNVEV (reference sequence). CDR3 sequence reads: CASSFSAGRNYGYTF. The CDR3 nucleotides read TGTGCCAGCAGTTTTAGTGCGGGCAGGAACTATGGCTACACCTTC.

This clonotype has just a few counts. This rearrangement joins TRBV12-3 or TRBV12-4 to TRBJ2-1, with a tentative D call TRBD1 (6 bases). This CDR3 comprises 17 residues. Trimming shortened V by 4 bases and J by 0 bases, and 16 bases separated the two germline ends. CDR3 sequence (DNA): TGTGCCAGCAGTTCTAGCTCTACAGGGCTCTCCTACAATGAGCAGTTCTTC. Residues: CASSSSSTGLSYNEQFF.

The rearrangement uses TRBV7-2 and TRBJ1-2; D unclear. The V end was cut by 1 base, the J end by 2 bases, with 5 bases between. This CDR3 is 13 amino acids long. Per the germline V gene, CDR1 is SGHTA and CDR2 is FQGNSA. In DNA, the CDR3 is TGTGCCAGCAGCTTAGACTTCAACTATGGCTACACCTTC. This sequence encodes CASSLDFNYGYTF.

V and J are TRBV9 and TRBJ2-2; 9 bases map to TRBD1. Germline lookup yields CDR1 SGDLS and CDR2 YYNGEE. This CDR3 has 14 residues. After removal of 4 bases from V and 5 bases from J, the junction contained 3 bases not matched to a gene. CDR3 in amino acids: CASSSGQGTGELFF. The CDR3 nucleotides read TGTGCCAGCAGCTCGGGACAGGGTACCGGGGAGCTGTTTTTT.

Ten or more counts support this clonotype. Here the CDR3 reads CASSFSGTGKNIQYF. The DNA of the CDR3 is TGTGCCAGCAGTTTCTCCGGGACAGGCAAAAACATTCAGTACTTC. V is TRBV27 and J is TRBJ2-4; 8 bases are a match to TRBD1. CDR1 is MNHEY and CDR2 is SMNVEV in the germline V gene (reference sequence). There are 15 residues in the CDR3. V shed 3 bases and J 3 bases; nucleotides not matched to a gene: 4.

At least ten counts were recorded for this clonotype. CDR3 nucleotides: TGCAGCGTTGACCGACTAGCGGGCAGCACAGATACGCAGTATTTT. Its protein product is CSVDRLAGSTDTQYF. The V call is TRBV29-1, the J call TRBJ2-3; 10 bases agree with TRBD2. Germline CDR1 reads SQVTM; CDR2 reads ANQGSEA. The V gene end was trimmed by 3 bases and the J gene end by 0 bases; junction bases not matched to a gene: 3. The CDR3 loop spans 15 amino acids.

This chain connects TRBV6-1 to TRBJ1-5; 7 positions agree with TRBD1. J gave up 7 bases and V 6 bases, and 6 bases lay outside the gene matches. Germline assignment: CDR1 MNHNS and CDR2 SASEGT. The CDR3 is made up of 13 amino acids. The CDR3 sequence is CASRATGAQPQHF. CDR3 in DNA: TGTGCCAGCAGGGCTACAGGGGCCCAGCCCCAGCATTTT.

This clonotype was observed a few times. J is TRBJ2-2 and V is TRBV27; a weak D match, TRBD2 (5 bases). This CDR3 comprises 15 residues. Germline V gene data show CDR1 as MNHEY and CDR2 as SMNVEV (reference sequence). V shed 3 bases and J shed 0 bases, with 8 bases lying between them. CDR3 nucleotides: TGTGCCAGCAGTTTTTTTAGCGCGAACACCGGGGAGCTGTTTTTT. This sequence encodes CASSFFSANTGELFF.

This clonotype was counted a few times. At one end the junction does not follow the germline gene, possibly because of a read error. Written as DNA, the CDR3 is TGTGCTAGCAGCCCCCGCGGGGCCGGAGATACGCAGTATTTT. Translating gives CASSPRGAGDTQYF. J is TRBJ2-3 and V is TRBV7-7; a possible D gene is TRBD2 (6 bases). The germline gives CDR1 SSHAT, CDR2 FNYEAQ (reference sequence). The CDR3 has 14 amino acids. The whole variable domain, remainder taken from reference TRBV7-7 and TRBJ2-3, is GAGVSQSPRYKVTKRGQDVTLRCDPISSHATLYWYQQALGQGPEFLTYFNYEAQPDKSGLPSDRFSAERPEGSISTLTIQRTEQRDSAMYRCASSPRGAGDTQYFGPGTRLTVL.

Ten or more counts support this clonotype. The chain employs TRBV3-1 and TRBJ2-3; 8 nucleotides match TRBD2. The CDR3 is 15 residues long. After removal of 1 base from V and 3 bases from J, the junction contained 3 bases not matched to a gene. Germline CDR1 is LGHDT and CDR2 is YNNKEL (reference sequence). As DNA, the CDR3 is TGTGCCAGCAGCCAAGCGGGAGGGCCTACAGATACGCAGTATTTT. It is translated as CASSQAGGPTDTQYF.

This clonotype was counted a few times. This chain connects TRBV18 to TRBJ2-1, with 9 bases aligning to TRBD2. The CDR3 has 14 residues. The junction had 10 bases not matched to a gene; V was cut back by 6 bases and J by 10 bases. Germline CDR1 is KGHSH and CDR2 is LQKENI. CDR3 residues: CASSLVAGEGEQFF. CDR3 nucleotides: TGTGCCAGCTCTCTAGTAGCGGGAGAAGGGGAGCAGTTCTTC.

There are many counts of this clonotype. The gene calls are TRBV12-3 or TRBV12-4 and TRBJ2-7, with TRBD1 matching 9 bases. This CDR3 is built from 14 residues. V gave up 5 bases and J gave up 6 bases; unmatched junction bases: 8. Written as DNA, the CDR3 is TGTGCCAGCAGTACCGGGACAGGGTCCCGCGAGCAGTACTTC. Protein: CASSTGTGSREQYF.

This clonotype was observed a handful of times. The chain combines TRBV29-1 with TRBJ2-7; the match to TRBD1 covers 10 bases. The trim removed 1 base at V and 3 bases at J, leaving 9 bases unmatched. The CDR3 is 16 residues long. Germline V gene lookup returns CDR1 SQVTM and CDR2 ANQGSEA. The CDR3 DNA follows: TGCAGCGTTGAAGCTCCCTTGGGACAGGGGAACTACGAGCAGTACTTC. Translation gives CSVEAPLGQGNYEQYF.

This clonotype was detected many times. The genes are TRBV27 and TRBJ2-1; the match to TRBD2 covers 10 bases. The V segment lost 6 bases and the J segment 6 bases; nucleotides outside the gene matches: 8. Germline-derived CDR1 and CDR2 are MNHEY and SMNVEV (reference sequence). CDR3 length: 15 amino acids. The chain's CDR3 is CASSRAGGDINEQFF. The CDR3 nucleotides read TGTGCCAGCAGCCGAGCGGGAGGGGATATCAATGAGCAGTTCTTC.

This clonotype has just one count. A much more abundant neighbour one base away suggests this may be a read error. The V and J genes are TRBV24-1 and TRBJ2-1; D is perhaps TRBD2 (6 bases). The CDR3 contains 16 residues. Germline loops: CDR1 KGHDR, CDR2 SFDVKD. CDR3 DNA sequence: TGTGCCATCAGTGACCCGACTAGTTATGGGTTTGGTGAGCAGTTCTTC. It specifies CAISDPTSYGFGEQFF.

The V gene is TRBV11-2, the J gene TRBJ2-3; D remains ambiguous. The germline V gene has CDR1 SGHAT and CDR2 FQNNGV. The germline V and J ends were trimmed by 2 bases and 5 bases, with 5 bases remaining between them. This CDR3 has 12 residues. CDR3 coding DNA: TGTGCCAGCAGCTTATGGGGAGATACGCAGTATTTT. Amino acids: CASSLWGDTQYF.

This clonotype appeared many times. The chain combines TRBV12-3 or TRBV12-4 with TRBJ2-1; 13 bases align to TRBD2. Germline trimming cut 7 bases from V and 5 bases from J; bases unmatched to any gene: 5. CDR3 size: 15 residues. CDR3 nucleotides: TGTGCCAGCACCCCCGGGACTAGCGGGAACAATGAGCAGTTCTTC. It yields the protein CASTPGTSGNNEQFF.

The chain links TRBV10-3 to TRBJ2-1, with TRBD2 as a possible D gene (5 bases). Germline V gene data show CDR1 as ENHRY and CDR2 as SYGVKD. The CDR3 sequence is 12 residues long. Trimming took off 5 bases at V and 6 bases at J, with 8 bases between the two ends. The CDR3 loop is CAISLGGNEQFF. CDR3 DNA: TGTGCCATCAGTCTAGGAGGCAATGAGCAGTTCTTC.

The rearrangement joins TRBV19 to TRBJ2-3; 11 bases are a match to TRBD2. Losses at the gene ends were 5 bases for V and 2 bases for J; bases not matched to a gene: 6. Germline loops: CDR1 LNHDA, CDR2 SQIVND (reference sequence). The CDR3 has 16 residues. CDR3 DNA sequence: TGTGCCAGTAGTTTCCGTAGCGGGAGGGCCACAGATACGCAGTATTTT. Amino acid sequence: CASSFRSGRATDTQYF.

This clonotype was found many times. The chain uses TRBV19 and TRBJ2-1, with TRBD2 matching over 8 bases. This CDR3 comprises 14 residues. V was pared by 7 bases and J by 9 bases, with 11 bases of the junction left unmatched. Germline values: CDR1 LNHDA, CDR2 SQIVND (reference sequence). CDR3 nucleotides: TGTGCCAGTAAAGAGCGGGAGCGGTTGGCTGAGCAGTTCTTC. The encoded protein is CASKERERLAEQFF.

This clonotype was seen just once. The rearrangement links TRBV19 to TRBJ1-5; 8 bases are shared with TRBD1. This CDR3 is built from 16 residues. V trimming: 3 bases; J trimming: 1 base; junction bases outside the gene matches: 5. Germline V CDR1 and CDR2: LNHDA, SQIVND (reference sequence). CDR3 DNA: TGTGCCAGTAGTATGGTCAGGGGGCTGAGCAATCAGCCCCAGCATTTT. This encodes CASSMVRGLSNQPQHF.

This clonotype was seen at least ten times. This sequence joins TRBV5-1 and TRBJ2-3, with TRBD2 matching 11 bases. V trimming: 0 bases; J trimming: 6 bases; junction bases outside the gene matches: 9. This CDR3 has 17 residues. Germline CDR1 reads SGHRS; CDR2 reads YFSETQ. CDR3 nucleotides: TGCGCCAGCAGCTTGGAACTAGCGGGAGTTCGGGGGGATACGCAGTATTTT. Translated: CASSLELAGVRGDTQYF. Based on the CDR3 plus reference TRBV5-1 and TRBJ2-3, the full variable domain is KAGVTQTPRYLIKTRGQQVTLSCSPISGHRSVSWYQQTPGQGLQFLFEYFSETQRNKGNFPGRFSGRQFSNSRSEMNVSTLELGDSALYLCASSLELAGVRGDTQYFGPGTRLTVL.

V usage is TRBV7-3 and J usage is TRBJ2-2, with TRBD1 as a possible D gene (5 bases). The germline V gene encodes CDR1 SGHTA and CDR2 FQGTGA. CDR3 length: 15 residues. Between the trimmed V and J ends, which lost 4 bases and 6 bases, there was a span of 15 bases. The CDR3 loop is CASSSTAGWAGELFF. CDR3 nucleotide sequence: TGTGCCAGCAGCTCCACCGCAGGGTGGGCCGGGGAGCTGTTTTTT.

This clonotype was seen at least ten times. V and J are TRBV24-1 and TRBJ2-1; 16 bases align to TRBD2. In germline, CDR1 is KGHDR, CDR2 SFDVKD. The CDR3 is 17 residues long. J gave up 6 bases and V 2 bases, and 3 bases lay outside the gene matches. CDR3: CATSDSGTSGRANEQFF. The CDR3 region has the DNA TGTGCCACCAGTGATTCCGGGACTAGCGGGAGGGCCAATGAGCAGTTCTTC.

This clonotype was counted many times. The chain uses TRBV18 and TRBJ1-1; D gene ambiguous. Trimming shortened V by 1 base and J by 7 bases, and 13 bases separated the two germline ends. There are 14 residues in the CDR3. The germline V gene has CDR1 KGHSH and CDR2 LQKENI. This chain's CDR3 is CASSPQSSGVEAFF. The CDR3 region has the DNA TGTGCCAGCTCACCACAGAGTTCCGGAGTTGAAGCTTTCTTT.

This clonotype showed up many times. This chain's CDR3 is CASSKYAGTSGRVSYNEQFF. The CDR3 region has the DNA TGTGCCAGTAGTAAATACGCCGGGACTAGCGGGAGGGTCTCCTACAATGAGCAGTTCTTC. The chain recombines TRBV19 with TRBJ2-1, with 16 bases identical to TRBD2. Per germline, CDR1 LNHDA and CDR2 SQIVND (reference sequence). V lost 4 bases, J lost 0 bases, and 9 bases stayed unmatched. The CDR3 is 20 residues long.

The table lists this clonotype with many counts. The chain uses TRBV2 and TRBJ2-2; D is perhaps TRBD1 (6 bases). V was clipped by 4 bases and J by 5 bases, with 8 bases between them. This CDR3 is 13 amino acids long. Germline loops: CDR1 SNHLY, CDR2 FYNNEI. The CDR3 sequence is CASSVQGTGELFF. The CDR3 DNA reads as TGTGCCAGCAGTGTACAGGGAACCGGGGAGCTGTTTTTT. The whole variable domain, remainder taken from reference TRBV2 and TRBJ2-2, is EPEVTQTPSHQVTQMGQEVILRCVPISNHLYFYWYRQILGQKVEFLVSFYNNEISEKSEIFDDQFSVERPDGSNFTLKIRSTKLEDSAMYFCASSVQGTGELFFGEGSRLTVL.

This clonotype was observed a handful of times. The rearrangement uses TRBV15 and TRBJ2-3; D might be TRBD1 (6 bases). The CDR3 sequence is 16 residues long. Germline V lookup: CDR1 LNHNV, CDR2 YYDKDF (reference sequence). V lost 1 base to trimming and J lost 3 bases, with 14 bases between them. As DNA, the CDR3 is TGTGCCACCAGCAGAGGGCCAGGGGTAAGGACAGATACGCAGTATTTT. Amino acids: CATSRGPGVRTDTQYF.

The chain recombines TRBV20-1 with TRBJ2-4; 8 nucleotides align to TRBD2. The CDR3 contains 18 residues. The germline CDR1 and CDR2 sequences are DFQATT and SNEGSKA (reference sequence). With V trimmed by 2 bases and J by 0 bases, 12 bases remained unmatched. The CDR3, as DNA: TGCAGTGCTAGAACCCCGGGAGGGCAGGGGATAGCCAAAAACATTCAGTACTTC. It encodes CSARTPGGQGIAKNIQYF.